The 30 T cell receptor beta chains below come from one sample, sequenced in a study of T cells after yellow fever vaccination. TCRdb re-called the 5' RACE reads through MiXCR, storing one row per CDR3 protein. Of about 550,000 distinct CDR3 sequences in the sample, about a fifth were seen once. The sample in question was PBMCs, obtained 15 days after the yellow fever booster vaccination. Receptors originate from a young man who received the YFV17D yellow fever vaccine.

In this sample, this clonotype turned up many times. This chain joins TRBV5-1 and TRBJ2-1, with a tentative D call TRBD1 (6 bases). V dropped 4 bases and J dropped 4 bases, with 15 bases sitting between them. The CDR3 runs 15 residues. Per the germline V gene, CDR1 is SGHRS and CDR2 is YFSETQ. The CDR3 DNA sequence: TGCGCCAGCAGCGCCGACCAGGGGACGTACAATGAGCAGTTCTTC. Translated, it gives CASSADQGTYNEQFF.

A few counts support this clonotype. The gene calls are TRBV20-1 and TRBJ2-3, with D possibly called TRBD1 or TRBD2 (6 bases each). Germline V gene lookup returns CDR1 DFQATT and CDR2 SNEGSKA (reference sequence). The CDR3 runs to 14 residues. With 8 bases removed from V and 7 bases from J, the gap between germline ends came to 22 bases. In DNA form, the CDR3 reads TGCAGTCCTCATGGGGGGCGGATTTCTAATACGCAGTATTTT. It encodes CSPHGGRISNTQYF.

The V call is TRBV28, the J call TRBJ2-1, with unresolved D. CDR3 length: 14 residues. V was cut by 5 bases and J by 5 bases, with 13 bases left in between. CDR1 and CDR2 (germline): MDHEN, SYDVKM. DNA for the CDR3: TGTGCCAGCAGTCAAAGTGGCAGAGACAATGAGCAGTTCTTC. Translation gives CASSQSGRDNEQFF.

The chain carries TRBV12-3 or TRBV12-4 and TRBJ2-3; 12 positions match TRBD1. V dropped 8 bases and J dropped 5; count of bases not matched to a gene: 8. CDR3 length: 15 amino acids. CDR3 residues: CASLPGQGAGDTQYF. The CDR3, as DNA: TGTGCCAGCTTACCGGGACAGGGGGCTGGAGATACGCAGTATTTT.

On this clonotype: The conserved phenylalanine or tryptophan normally closing the CDR3 is absent here, so this likely arose from a read error. The chain carries TRBV12-3 or TRBV12-4 and TRBJ1-1; TRBD1 matches at 10 bases. V dropped 4 bases and J dropped 6; count of bases not matched to a gene: 5. The length of the CDR3 is 14 residues. The CDR3 reads CASSWGQGYSEAFY. CDR3 nucleotide sequence: TGTGCCAGCAGTTGGGGACAGGGGTACTCTGAAGCTTTCTAT.

This clonotype has more than one count but fewer than ten. CDR3 DNA sequence: TGCGCCAGCAGCTTGGAAGGGACAGCCTACAATGAGCAGTTCTTC. This encodes CASSLEGTAYNEQFF. This chain uses TRBV5-1 with TRBJ2-1; 7 bases are shared with TRBD1. Per germline, CDR1 SGHRS and CDR2 YFSETQ. The CDR3 is 15 residues long. After removal of 0 bases from V and 2 bases from J, the junction contained 2 bases not matched to a gene.

Note on this clonotype: A junction end diverges from the germline sequence, so it may reflect a read error. The chain employs TRBV20-1 and TRBJ2-3; 8 nucleotides agree with TRBD1. This CDR3 is 15 amino acids long. CDR1 DFQATT and CDR2 SNEGSKA come from the germline V gene (reference sequence). CDR3 in amino acids: CSARDTTGGPDTQYF. In DNA form, the CDR3 reads TGCAGTGCCAGAGATACAACAGGGGGGCCAGATACGCAGTATTTT.

This chain uses TRBV12-3 or TRBV12-4 with TRBJ2-5; D ambiguous. This CDR3 has 14 residues. V shed 5 bases and J shed 2 bases, with 12 bases lying between them. The CDR3 DNA reads TGTGCCAGCAGTCACGTATTGGGGCAAGAGACCCAGTACTTC. This encodes CASSHVLGQETQYF.

This sequence joins TRBV19 and TRBJ2-2; D might be TRBD1 (5 bases). Germline V CDR1 and CDR2: LNHDA, SQIVND (reference sequence). The CDR3 runs 14 residues. Trimming took off 3 bases at V and 6 bases at J, with 11 bases between the two ends. The CDR3 DNA follows: TGTGCCAGTAGTATCAAGGGGTTTCCCGGGGAGCTGTTTTTT. Translation: CASSIKGFPGELFF.

This chain uses TRBV30 with TRBJ2-7, with D hard to call. Germline CDR1 reads GTSNPN; CDR2 reads SVGIG (reference sequence). The germline V and J ends were trimmed by 4 bases and 3 bases, with 10 bases remaining between them. The CDR3 has 12 amino acids. CDR3 bases: TGTGCCTGGACGTTTGACCGCTACGAGCAGTACTTC. Protein product: CAWTFDRYEQYF.

V usage is TRBV9 and J usage is TRBJ2-1, with TRBD2 identical over 11 bases. Trimming took 2 bases from V and 7 from J; bases not matched to a gene: 5. Germline V gene sequence: CDR1 SGDLS, CDR2 YYNGEE. This CDR3 region has 15 residues. The CDR3 loop is CASSVGTSGTNEQFF. The CDR3 DNA follows: TGTGCCAGCAGCGTCGGGACTAGCGGCACAAATGAGCAGTTCTTC.

The chain couples TRBV5-6 to TRBJ2-7, with a tentative D call TRBD1 (5 bases). There are 14 residues in the CDR3. Trimming took 4 bases from V and 0 from J, leaving 11 bases between them. Germline assignment: CDR1 SGHDT and CDR2 YYEEEE. The CDR3 spells CASSPLQDSYEQYF. CDR3 DNA sequence: TGTGCCAGCAGCCCTTTACAGGACTCCTACGAGCAGTACTTC.

The chain couples TRBV27 to TRBJ1-5; 8 bases are a match to TRBD1. The CDR3 contains 14 residues. The V and J ends lost 5 bases and 5 bases, in that order; junction bases with no gene match: 5. CDR1 is MNHEY and CDR2 is SMNVEV in the germline V gene (reference sequence). In nucleotides, the CDR3 is TGTGCCAGCAGTCCAGACAGGGGCTATCAGCCCCAGCATTTT. Amino acids: CASSPDRGYQPQHF.

This chain uses TRBV5-4 with TRBJ2-3; 11 positions agree with TRBD1. The CDR3 is made up of 14 amino acids. With V trimmed by 4 bases and J by 4 bases, 2 bases remained unmatched. CDR1 SGHNT and CDR2 YYREEE come from the germline V gene (reference sequence). The CDR3 protein is CASSRTGGPDTQYF. The CDR3 DNA reads as TGTGCCAGCAGCAGGACAGGGGGCCCAGATACGCAGTATTTT.

V gene TRBV6-5 combines with J gene TRBJ2-7, with TRBD1 as a possible D gene (6 bases). Between the trimmed V and J ends, which lost 4 bases and 8 bases, there was a span of 21 bases. The CDR3 runs to 15 residues. Per germline, CDR1 MNHEY and CDR2 SVGAGI. CDR3 sequence (DNA): TGTGCCAGCAGTTCCGACCGATTGAGGGGGAGACAGCAGTACTTC. The encoded protein is CASSSDRLRGRQQYF.

This clonotype was seen only a few times. The V gene is TRBV5-5, the J gene TRBJ1-5; no definite D call. The germline gives CDR1 SGHKS, CDR2 YYEKEE (reference sequence). This CDR3 contains 15 residues. V dropped 0 bases and J dropped 2 bases, with 9 bases sitting between them. The CDR3 nucleotides read TGTGCCAGCAGCTTGGCCGGGGTGGGCAATCAGCCCCAGCATTTT. It encodes CASSLAGVGNQPQHF. Filled out from reference TRBV5-5 and TRBJ1-5, the complete variable domain reads DAGVTQSPTHLIKTRGQQVTLRCSPISGHKSVSWYQQVLGQGPQFIFQYYEKEERGRGNFPDRFSARQFPNYSSELNVNALLLGDSALYLCASSLAGVGNQPQHFGDGTRLSIL.

The V call is TRBV5-1, the J call TRBJ2-5; a possible D gene is TRBD2 (5 bases). This CDR3 is 11 amino acids long. V dropped 6 bases and J dropped 5 bases, with 8 bases sitting between them. The germline V gene has CDR1 SGHRS and CDR2 YFSETQ. CDR3 DNA: TGCGCCAGCACGCCGGGGGAGACCCAGTACTTC. It specifies CASTPGETQYF. Full variable domain (rest looked up from reference TRBV5-1 and TRBJ2-5): KAGVTQTPRYLIKTRGQQVTLSCSPISGHRSVSWYQQTPGQGLQFLFEYFSETQRNKGNFPGRFSGRQFSNSRSEMNVSTLELGDSALYLCASTPGETQYFGPGTRLLVL.

This clonotype was counted only a few times. The V and J genes are TRBV20-1 and TRBJ2-7; 10 bases are shared with TRBD1. Germline CDR1 DFQATT, CDR2 SNEGSKA (reference sequence). The CDR3 has 15 residues. The V gene end was trimmed by 5 bases and the J gene end by 5 bases; junction bases not matched to a gene: 12. The CDR3: CSAQYRDRGINEQYF. In DNA, the CDR3 is TGCAGTGCTCAATACCGGGACAGGGGCATCAACGAGCAGTACTTC.

This clonotype showed up many times. The junction shows a germline mismatch at one end, possibly a read error. V is TRBV7-2 and J is TRBJ2-1; D is unresolved. CDR1 is SGHTA and CDR2 is FQGNSA in the germline V gene. There are 13 residues in the CDR3. The CDR3 loop is CASSFSSYNEQFF. For the CDR3, the DNA is TGTGCTAGCAGCTTCTCCTCCTACAATGAGCAGTTCTTC. The full variable domain, in which reference TRBV7-2 and TRBJ2-1 provide the parts outside the CDR3, is GAGVSQSPSNKVTEKGKDVELRCDPISGHTALYWYRQSLGQGLEFLIYFQGNSAPDKSGLPSDRFSAERTGGSVSTLTIQRTQQEDSAVYLCASSFSSYNEQFFGPGTRLTVL.

The rearrangement links TRBV11-2 to TRBJ2-3; 14 nucleotides agree with TRBD2. The ends lost 6 bases at V and 4 bases at J; junction bases unmatched: 9. The V gene's germline CDR1 is SGHAT and CDR2 FQNNGV. The length of the CDR3 is 17 residues. The CDR3 loop is CASSLLPGLAGADTQYF. In nucleotides, the CDR3 is TGTGCCAGCAGTCTACTTCCGGGACTAGCGGGAGCAGATACGCAGTATTTT.

The genes are TRBV7-2 and TRBJ2-7; 7 positions agree with TRBD1. Per the germline V gene, CDR1 is SGHTA and CDR2 is FQGNSA. CDR3 length equals 14 residues. V shed 8 bases, J shed 3 bases, and the junction held 10 bases outside the gene matches. The DNA for the CDR3 is TGTGCCAGCGGGAAACAAGGACAGGACTACGAGCAGTACTTC. Its protein product is CASGKQGQDYEQYF.

This clonotype was counted only a few times. The chain links TRBV5-1 to TRBJ2-7; 8 nucleotides line up with TRBD1. Germline loops: CDR1 SGHRS, CDR2 YFSETQ. This CDR3 spans 15 amino acids. J was trimmed by 5 bases and V by 3 bases; bases with no gene match: 10. CDR3 in DNA: TGCGCCAGCAGCTCCAGGGGGCGCCAGTCCGACGAGCAGTACTTC. Its translation is CASSSRGRQSDEQYF.

V usage is TRBV12-5 and J usage is TRBJ1-2, with TRBD1 as a possible D gene (6 bases). CDR1 and CDR2 from the germline V gene are LGHNT and FRNRAP. V gave up 2 bases and J gave up 1 base, with 20 bases separating them. This CDR3 comprises 18 residues. Here the CDR3 reads CASGLTWKSGTNNYGYTF. The CDR3 coding sequence is TGTGCTAGTGGTTTGACTTGGAAATCCGGGACAAATAACTATGGCTACACCTTC.

The genes are TRBV20-1 and TRBJ2-3, with 7 bases fitting TRBD2. The CDR3 is 15 residues long. J gave up 5 bases and V 4 bases, and 12 bases lay outside the gene matches. From germline, CDR1 is DFQATT and CDR2 SNEGSKA (reference sequence). The CDR3 reads CSATPSGGGIDTQYF. The CDR3 region has the DNA TGCAGTGCTACCCCTAGCGGAGGTGGGATAGATACGCAGTATTTT.

This sequence joins TRBV4-2 and TRBJ1-2, with a weak D call TRBD1 (5 bases). The CDR3 loop spans 15 amino acids. The germline V gene encodes CDR1 LGHNA and CDR2 YNFKEQ. Trimming removed 3 bases at V and 1 base at J, with 12 bases between. The CDR3 DNA reads TGTGCCAGCAGCCAGGGACTGACAGTTAACTATGGCTACACCTTC. Its translation is CASSQGLTVNYGYTF.

This sequence joins TRBV5-1 and TRBJ1-2; 8 bases align to TRBD1. Per the germline V gene, CDR1 is SGHRS and CDR2 is YFSETQ. The CDR3 is 16 amino acids. V gave up 0 bases and J gave up 7 bases; unmatched junction bases: 11. The CDR3 sequence is CASSLEGQDSWGGYTF. CDR3 DNA: TGCGCCAGCAGCTTGGAGGGACAGGATTCCTGGGGTGGCTACACCTTC. Full variable domain (missing parts from reference TRBV5-1 and TRBJ1-2): KAGVTQTPRYLIKTRGQQVTLSCSPISGHRSVSWYQQTPGQGLQFLFEYFSETQRNKGNFPGRFSGRQFSNSRSEMNVSTLELGDSALYLCASSLEGQDSWGGYTFGSGTRLTVV.

The chain recombines TRBV5-1 with TRBJ2-5; D possibly corresponds to TRBD2 (5 bases). Trimming left V 5 bases short and J 5 bases short, with 19 bases between. The CDR3 spans 15 residues. Germline lookup yields CDR1 SGHRS and CDR2 YFSETQ. The CDR3 here is CASRISVTGLETQYF. The CDR3 coding sequence is TGCGCCAGCAGAATCTCGGTAACGGGGTTGGAGACCCAGTACTTC.

This clonotype has more than one count but fewer than ten. The chain is built from TRBV20-1 and TRBJ2-3; D is unclear. From germline, CDR1 is DFQATT and CDR2 SNEGSKA (reference sequence). CDR3 size: 10 residues. The V end was cut by 3 bases, the J end by 7 bases, with 5 bases between. For the CDR3, the DNA is TGCAGTGCTAGCAGCCATACGCAGTATTTT. This codes for CSASSHTQYF.

The chain is built from TRBV20-1 and TRBJ2-1; 8 bases are shared with TRBD2. CDR1 is DFQATT, CDR2 SNEGSKA, per germline (reference sequence). The CDR3 length is 19 residues. V lost 5 bases and J lost 0; bases outside the gene matches: 18. CDR3 DNA: TGCAGTGCTTACGACTTGAGCGGGAGCGGAATTAGCTCCTACAATGAGCAGTTCTTC. Translating it yields CSAYDLSGSGISSYNEQFF.

This clonotype appeared a few times. This chain joins TRBV6-2 or TRBV6-3 and TRBJ2-7, with a weak D call TRBD1 (6 bases). CDR3 length: 15 residues. Trimming left V 7 bases short and J 3 bases short, with 19 bases between. CDR1 MNHEY and CDR2 SVGEGT come from the germline V gene. CDR3 sequence (DNA): TGTGCCAGCACCCTCAGGGGAAGGAAGATCTACGAGCAGTACTTC. This sequence encodes CASTLRGRKIYEQYF.